The 25 T cell receptor beta chains reported below all come from one sample, sequenced in a study of blood T cell repertoires in COVID-19. Assay: immunoSEQ multiplex PCR; the TCRdb copy retains only in-frame clones and omits some. The table has 240,000 or so clones, about 84% seen once. The sample taken for sequencing was peripheral blood. The receptors here all came from a man older than 75 with acute or convalescent COVID-19.

The CDR3 loop is CSALGPQGARAFF. Written as DNA, the CDR3 is TGCAGCGCTCTAGGTCCCCAGGGGGCGCGGGCTTTCTTT. The chain recombines TRBV29-1 with TRBJ1-1; 8 bases line up with TRBD1. The CDR3 length is 13 residues. With 7 bases clipped from V and 11 bases from J, the junction kept 15 bases outside the gene matches. Germline assignment: CDR1 SQVTM and CDR2 ANQGSEA.

The chain joins TRBV20-1 to TRBJ1-1, with D possibly being TRBD1 (5 bases). In germline, CDR1 is DFQATT, CDR2 SNEGSKA (reference sequence). The CDR3 has 13 amino acids. V shed 7 bases and J shed 0 bases, with 12 bases lying between them. The CDR3 DNA follows: TGCAGTGTTACTGACAGTATGAACACTGAAGCTTTCTTT. It specifies CSVTDSMNTEAFF.

The V and J genes are TRBV20-1 and TRBJ2-7; TRBD2 matches at 8 bases. V lost 3 bases and J lost 4; bases outside the gene matches: 11. The germline V gene has CDR1 DFQATT and CDR2 SNEGSKA (reference sequence). CDR3 length: 15 amino acids. CDR3: CSASSPAGGGYEQYF. CDR3 nucleotide sequence: TGCAGTGCTAGTAGCCCGGCGGGGGGAGGTTACGAGCAGTACTTC.

The chain employs TRBV6-5 and TRBJ2-3, with D possibly TRBD1 on 6 matching bases. In germline, CDR1 is MNHEY, CDR2 SVGAGI. V was cut by 6 bases and J by 7 bases, with 17 bases left in between. CDR3 length: 14 residues. The DNA for the CDR3 is TGTGCCAGCAGGACAGGAAGAGCCGTGTATACGCAGTATTTT. This translates into CASRTGRAVYTQYF.

The chain joins TRBV19 to TRBJ2-1; 9 bases fit TRBD2. Germline CDR1 LNHDA, CDR2 SQIVND (reference sequence). Germline trimming cut 7 bases from V and 4 bases from J; bases unmatched to any gene: 8. The CDR3 contains 15 residues. CDR3 sequence: CASIDPSGVYNEQFF. Here the CDR3 DNA reads TGTGCCAGTATCGACCCTAGCGGGGTTTACAATGAGCAGTTCTTC.

The genes are TRBV5-1 and TRBJ2-5; the match to TRBD1 covers 8 bases. From germline, CDR1 is SGHRS and CDR2 YFSETQ. Trimming took 4 bases from V and 5 from J; bases not matched to a gene: 10. CDR3 size: 15 residues. The CDR3 spells CASSQPGTGDETQYF. CDR3 DNA: TGCGCCAGCAGCCAACCCGGGACAGGAGACGAGACCCAGTACTTC.

This chain links TRBV29-1 with TRBJ1-2, with TRBD1 as a possible D gene (6 bases). CDR3 size: 12 residues. Germline CDR1 is SQVTM and CDR2 is ANQGSEA. Trimming removed 7 bases from V and 6 bases from J, with 15 bases in between. CDR3 amino acids: CSDKRGQNGYTF. CDR3 DNA: TGCAGCGATAAACGGGGACAAAATGGCTACACCTTC.

V gene TRBV19 combines with J gene TRBJ2-5; D uncertain. This CDR3 region has 13 residues. Trimming left V 6 bases short and J 5 bases short, with 13 bases between. The germline V gene encodes CDR1 LNHDA and CDR2 SQIVND (reference sequence). The CDR3 spells CASRSRGSETQYF. DNA for the CDR3: TGTGCCAGTAGGTCAAGAGGCAGCGAGACCCAGTACTTC.

The CDR3 nucleotides are TGCAGCGTTGAAGCGGGCAGGGGCGCAAAGGAGCAGTACTTC. Its protein is CSVEAGRGAKEQYF. The rearrangement uses TRBV29-1 and TRBJ2-7; D perhaps matches TRBD1 (6 bases). CDR3 length: 14 amino acids. Germline V gives CDR1 SQVTM, CDR2 ANQGSEA. V lost 1 base and J 7 bases, leaving 17 bases between the germline ends.

With respect to this clone: The sample has other DNA sequences that encode this CDR3 too. The rearrangement uses TRBV6-5 and TRBJ1-5; D possibly corresponds to TRBD1 (5 bases). The germline V and J ends were trimmed by 2 bases and 0 bases, with 8 bases remaining between them. This CDR3 region has 15 residues. The germline V gene has CDR1 MNHEY and CDR2 SVGAGI. The CDR3 protein is CASSYTQGSNQPQHF. The DNA for the CDR3 is TGTGCCAGCAGTTACACCCAGGGTAGCAATCAGCCCCAGCATTTT.

The genes are TRBV7-9 and TRBJ2-1; D is unresolved. The germline V gene encodes CDR1 SEHNR and CDR2 FQNEAQ (reference sequence). Trimming took 1 base from V and 4 from J, leaving 11 bases between them. The CDR3 length is 15 residues. For the CDR3, the DNA is TGTGCCAGCAGCTTAGTTTTGGCGGCTTACAATGAGCAGTTCTTC. Translation: CASSLVLAAYNEQFF. Together with reference TRBV7-9 and TRBJ2-1, the CDR3 gives the full variable domain: DTGVSQNPRHKITKRGQNVTFRCDPISEHNRLYWYRQTLGQGPEFLTYFQNEAQLEKSRLLSDRFSAERPKGSFSTLEIQRTEQGDSAMYLCASSLVLAAYNEQFFGPGTRLTVL.

J is TRBJ1-3 and V is TRBV2; TRBD1 is a possible D gene (6 bases). The germline V and J ends were trimmed by 7 bases and 0 bases, with 16 bases remaining between them. Germline lookup yields CDR1 SNHLY and CDR2 FYNNEI. CDR3 length equals 16 residues. CDR3 DNA: TGTGCCAGCACAGGGGACCACTTTGCCTCTGGAAACACCATATATTTT. Its translation is CASTGDHFASGNTIYF.

This chain's CDR3 is CASSPASGDTIYF. The DNA for the CDR3 is TGCGCCAGCAGCCCAGCTAGCGGGGACACCATATATTTT. V gene TRBV4-3 combines with J gene TRBJ1-3; no firm D call. Trimming removed 4 bases from V and 8 bases from J, with 12 bases in between. The CDR3 sequence is 13 residues long. Germline CDR1 is LGHNA and CDR2 is YSLEER.

V usage is TRBV5-4 and J usage is TRBJ1-4, with D perhaps matching TRBD1 (5 bases). The CDR3 sequence is 14 residues long. Germline values: CDR1 SGHNT, CDR2 YYREEE (reference sequence). The ends were cut back, 1 base at V and 4 bases at J, with 8 bases in the middle. The CDR3 DNA sequence: TGTGCCAGCAGCTTGCCGGGGGTTAATGAAAAACTGTTTTTT. Translating it yields CASSLPGVNEKLFF.

The rearrangement uses TRBV6-5 and TRBJ2-7, with D possibly matching TRBD2 (5 bases). CDR3 length equals 11 residues. Germline values: CDR1 MNHEY, CDR2 SVGAGI. The ends were cut back, 8 bases at V and 6 bases at J, with 11 bases in the middle. The CDR3 region has the DNA TGTGCCAGCCTACGGACTGGCGAGCAGTACTTC. It codes for CASLRTGEQYF.

The chain is built from TRBV28 and TRBJ2-6; 9 bases match TRBD1. Losses at the gene ends were 6 bases for V and 4 bases for J; bases not matched to a gene: 10. The CDR3 runs 17 residues. Germline V lookup: CDR1 MDHEN, CDR2 SYDVKM. The CDR3 is CASRRGQGFPGANVLTF. The CDR3 DNA reads TGTGCCAGCAGACGGGGACAGGGTTTCCCCGGGGCCAACGTCCTGACTTTC.

This chain links TRBV9 with TRBJ2-1, with a tentative D call TRBD1 (5 bases). Germline CDR1 SGDLS, CDR2 YYNGEE. The CDR3 is 15 residues long. Trimming shortened V by 0 bases and J by 1 base, and 8 bases separated the two germline ends. The chain's CDR3 is CASSVAPGSYNEQFF. CDR3 coding DNA: TGTGCCAGCAGCGTAGCTCCAGGGTCCTACAATGAGCAGTTCTTC.

The V gene is TRBV20-1, the J gene TRBJ1-1; D not resolved. The CDR3 extends over 11 amino acids. Germline-derived CDR1 and CDR2 are DFQATT and SNEGSKA (reference sequence). V shed 1 base and J shed 6 bases, with 6 bases lying between them. CDR3 DNA: TGCAGTGCTAGAGCGAGGGCTGAAGCTTTCTTT. Its protein product is CSARARAEAFF.

The CDR3 DNA reads TGCGCCAGCAGCTCTGACCCGTTCGCGGGAGCCGACGAGCAGTACTTC. It yields the protein CASSSDPFAGADEQYF. The V and J genes are TRBV5-1 and TRBJ2-7; 7 bases are a match to TRBD2. Germline CDR1 SGHRS, CDR2 YFSETQ. V lost 3 bases, J lost 5 bases, and 14 bases stayed unmatched. The CDR3 totals 16 residues.

The chain has TRBV28 and TRBJ2-5; 7 nucleotides line up with TRBD2. The CDR3 covers 19 residues. CDR1 is MDHEN, CDR2 SYDVKM, per germline. After removal of 8 bases from V and 4 bases from J, the junction contained 25 bases not matched to a gene. The CDR3: CASRYRQGRYGRSGETQYF. As DNA, the CDR3 is TGTGCCAGCCGTTATCGGCAGGGAAGGTACGGGAGGAGCGGAGAGACCCAGTACTTC. The variable domain in full, with the rest retrieved from reference TRBV28 and TRBJ2-5, is DVKVTQSSRYLVKRTGEKVFLECVQDMDHENMFWYRQDPGLGLRLIYFSYDVKMKEKGDIPEGYSVSREKKERFSLILESASTNQTSMYLCASRYRQGRYGRSGETQYFGPGTRLLVL.

The chain carries TRBV28 and TRBJ2-2; D may be TRBD1 (6 bases). The germline gives CDR1 MDHEN, CDR2 SYDVKM. This CDR3 has 15 residues. V lost 5 bases, J lost 7 bases, and 17 bases lay in between. CDR3 DNA: TGTGCCAGCAGTCCCTCAGGGGCCGGCTTCGGGGAGCTGTTTTTT. It encodes CASSPSGAGFGELFF.

In DNA, the CDR3 is TGCGCCAGCAGCCAAGAAGGGGGGGGGCTCACCGGGGAGCTGTTTTTT. Amino acids: CASSQEGGGLTGELFF. The J gene is TRBJ2-2, the V gene TRBV4-3, with TRBD2 as a possible D gene (7 bases). The CDR3 is 16 amino acids. Trimming removed 0 bases from V and 4 bases from J, with 12 bases in between. The germline gives CDR1 LGHNA, CDR2 YSLEER.

Note on this clone: This specimen includes other DNA sequences encoding the same CDR3. This rearrangement joins TRBV2 to TRBJ1-5, with a possible D match to TRBD1 (5 bases). V was trimmed by 4 bases and J by 4 bases, leaving 8 bases between them. Germline V gene sequence: CDR1 SNHLY, CDR2 FYNNEI. This CDR3 is built from 13 residues. CDR3 in amino acids: CASSGQRNQPQHF. The DNA for the CDR3 is TGTGCCAGCAGTGGACAGCGAAATCAGCCCCAGCATTTT.

The chain carries TRBV6-2 or TRBV6-3 and TRBJ2-1; 12 bases map to TRBD2. Looked up from germline, CDR1 is MNHEY and CDR2 is SVGEGT. This CDR3 region has 16 residues. Losses at the gene ends were 6 bases for V and 9 bases for J; bases not matched to a gene: 12. The CDR3 DNA is TGTGCCAGCAGCACAAGACTAGCGGGAGAAGCTGGTGAGCAGTTCTTC. Residues: CASSTRLAGEAGEQFF.

The CDR3 nucleotides are TGCAGCGTCACCGGTTTAGGGGACACCGGGGAGCTGTTTTTT. The encoded protein is CSVTGLGDTGELFF. The V call is TRBV29-1, the J call TRBJ2-2; D may be TRBD1 (5 bases). The CDR3 covers 14 residues. Germline values: CDR1 SQVTM, CDR2 ANQGSEA. V lost 6 bases and J lost 3, with 14 bases in between.